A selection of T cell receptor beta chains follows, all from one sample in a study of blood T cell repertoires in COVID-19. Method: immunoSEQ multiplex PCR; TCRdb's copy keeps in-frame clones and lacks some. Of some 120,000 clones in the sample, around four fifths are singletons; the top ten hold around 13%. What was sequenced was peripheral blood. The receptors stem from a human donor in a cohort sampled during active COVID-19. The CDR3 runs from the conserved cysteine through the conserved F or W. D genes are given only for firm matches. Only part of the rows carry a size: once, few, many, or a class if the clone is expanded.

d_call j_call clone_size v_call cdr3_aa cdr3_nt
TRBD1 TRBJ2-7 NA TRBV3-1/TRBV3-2 CASSQDRGYEQYF TGTGCCAGCAGCCAAGACAGGGGGTACGAGCAGTACTTC
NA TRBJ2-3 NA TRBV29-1 CSVIAAYTDTQYF TGCAGCGTTATAGCAGCTTACACAGATACGCAGTATTTT
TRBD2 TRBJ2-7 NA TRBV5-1 CASSLGLAGPYEQYF TGCGCCAGCAGCTTAGGGCTAGCGGGGCCCTACGAGCAGTACTTC
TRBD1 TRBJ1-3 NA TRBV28 CASSIGQGNGNTIYF TGTGCCAGCAGTATCGGACAGGGAAATGGAAACACCATATATTTT
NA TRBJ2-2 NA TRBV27 CASRDLNTGELFF TGTGCCAGCCGGGACTTAAACACCGGGGAGCTGTTTTTT
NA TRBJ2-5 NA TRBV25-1 CASSEIGRSRGYQETQYF TGTGCCAGCAGTGAAATTGGTCGGTCTCGGGGGTACCAAGAGACCCAGTACTTC
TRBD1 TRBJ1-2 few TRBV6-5 CASSPRDRGGYTF TGTGCCAGCAGCCCACGGGACAGGGGCGGCTACACCTTC
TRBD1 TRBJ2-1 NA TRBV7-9 CATRGQGAGNEQFF TGTGCCACTCGGGGACAGGGGGCCGGCAATGAGCAGTTCTTC
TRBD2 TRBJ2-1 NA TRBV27 CASSPLAGGLSSYNEQFF TGTGCCAGCAGTCCCCTAGCGGGGGGGCTTTCCTCCTACAATGAGCAGTTCTTC
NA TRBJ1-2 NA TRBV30 CAWSDQGPGQGYTF TGTGCCTGGAGCGACCAGGGGCCGGGACAAGGCTACACCTTC
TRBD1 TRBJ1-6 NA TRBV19 CASSRQGAGNSPLHF TGTGCCAGTAGTAGGCAGGGGGCAGGTAATTCACCCCTCCACTTT
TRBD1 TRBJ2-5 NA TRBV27 CASTSPDRGETQYF TGTGCCAGCACTTCCCCAGACAGGGGTGAGACCCAGTACTTC
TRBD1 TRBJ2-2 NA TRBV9 CASSTRTGGGAELFF TGTGCCAGCAGCACCCGGACAGGGGGAGGTGCAGAGCTGTTTTTT
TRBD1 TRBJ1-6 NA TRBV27 CASRQGQNNSPLHF TGTGCCAGCAGACAGGGACAGAACAATTCACCCCTCCACTTT
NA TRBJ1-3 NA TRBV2 CASSPLGRGNTIYF TGTGCCAGCAGCCCGCTTGGCCGGGGGAACACCATATATTTT
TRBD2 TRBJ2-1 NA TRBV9 CASSVGGGPNNEQFF TGTGCCAGCAGCGTAGGCGGGGGGCCTAACAATGAGCAGTTCTTC
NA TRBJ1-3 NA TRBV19 CASMFTGHSGNTIYF TGTGCCAGTATGTTTACGGGACACTCTGGAAACACCATATATTTT
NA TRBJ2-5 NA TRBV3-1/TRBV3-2 CASSQVSSGAFKETQYF TGTGCCAGCAGCCAAGTATCCAGCGGAGCTTTTAAAGAGACCCAGTACTTC
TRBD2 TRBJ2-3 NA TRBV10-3 CAISGRGLAGSTDTQYF TGTGCCATCAGTGGCCGTGGACTAGCGGGGAGCACAGATACGCAGTATTTT
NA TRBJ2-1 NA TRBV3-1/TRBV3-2 CASSFPGLDNEQFF TGTGCCAGCAGCTTTCCGGGACTCGACAATGAGCAGTTCTTC
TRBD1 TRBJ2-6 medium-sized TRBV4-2 CASSQGWTGPGANVLTF TGTGCCAGCAGCCAAGGGTGGACAGGACCTGGGGCCAACGTCCTGACTTTC
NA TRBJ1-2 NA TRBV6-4 CASSDSAASYGYTF TGTGCCAGCAGTGACTCAGCAGCTAGCTATGGCTACACCTTC
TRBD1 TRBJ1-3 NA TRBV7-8 CASSPRGLGGNTIYF TGTGCCAGCAGCCCCAGGGGGCTCGGTGGAAACACCATATATTTT
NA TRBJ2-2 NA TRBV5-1 CASSLGTPGGELFF TGCGCCAGCAGCCTCGGGACACCGGGCGGGGAGCTGTTTTTT
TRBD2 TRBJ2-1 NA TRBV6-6 CASSNRLTGEGNEQFF TGTGCCAGCAGTAACAGACTAACGGGGGAGGGGAATGAGCAGTTCTTC
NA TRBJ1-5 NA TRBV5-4 CASSPTRNQPQHF TGTGCCAGCAGCCCCACACGAAATCAGCCCCAGCATTTT
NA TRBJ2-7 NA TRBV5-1 CASSLQVDYEQYF TGCGCCAGCAGCTTGCAAGTAGACTACGAGCAGTACTTC
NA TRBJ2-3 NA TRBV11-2 CASSLDPLRAGAHDTQYF TGTGCCAGCAGCTTAGATCCGCTCCGGGCGGGGGCCCACGATACGCAGTATTTT
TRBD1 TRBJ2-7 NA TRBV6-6 CASSYSGQAKSYEQYF TGTGCCAGCAGTTACTCCGGACAGGCTAAGTCCTACGAGCAGTACTTC
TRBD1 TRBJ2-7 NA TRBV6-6 CASSYPQGASYEQYF TGTGCCAGCAGTTACCCACAGGGGGCCAGCTACGAGCAGTACTTC
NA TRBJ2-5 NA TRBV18 CASSSVRAETQYF TGTGCCAGCTCCTCGGTGAGGGCAGAGACCCAGTACTTC
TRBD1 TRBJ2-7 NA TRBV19 CASSITGTGGYEQYF TGTGCCAGTAGTATCACCGGGACAGGGGGCTACGAGCAGTACTTC
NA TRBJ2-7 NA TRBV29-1 CSVDYTGSRYEQYF TGCAGCGTTGATTACACAGGGAGTCGGTACGAGCAGTACTTC
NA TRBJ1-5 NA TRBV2 CASRPGQTGQPQHF TGTGCCAGCAGACCTGGACAGACGGGTCAGCCCCAGCATTTT
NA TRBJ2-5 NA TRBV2 CASSEALGGAQETQYF TGTGCCAGCAGTGAAGCGCTCGGCGGAGCCCAAGAGACCCAGTACTTC
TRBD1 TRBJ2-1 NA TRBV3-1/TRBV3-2 CASSRDRGSYNEQFF TGTGCCAGCAGCCGAGACAGGGGCTCCTACAATGAGCAGTTCTTC
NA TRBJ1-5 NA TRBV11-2 CASSLSSNQPQHF TGTGCCAGCAGCTTAAGCAGCAATCAGCCCCAGCATTTT
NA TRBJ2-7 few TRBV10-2 CASTRRRYF TGCGCCAGCACCAGGAGGCGGTACTTC
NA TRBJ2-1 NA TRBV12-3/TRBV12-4 CASSLVQNSEQFF TGTGCCAGCAGTTTAGTTCAGAACAGTGAGCAGTTCTTC
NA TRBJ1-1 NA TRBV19 CASSMAGLNYEAFF TGTGCCAGTAGTATGGCAGGGCTTAACTATGAAGCTTTCTTT
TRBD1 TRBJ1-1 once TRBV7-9 CASHPQQGARTEAFF TGTGCCAGCCATCCGCAACAGGGGGCTAGGACTGAAGCTTTCTTT
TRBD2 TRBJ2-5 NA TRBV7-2 CASSFTPAGGRETQYF TGTGCCAGCAGCTTCACGCCAGCGGGGGGGCGAGAGACCCAGTACTTC
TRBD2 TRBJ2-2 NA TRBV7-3 CASSSNLAGENTGELFF TGTGCCAGCAGTTCTAACCTAGCGGGGGAGAACACCGGGGAGCTGTTTTTT
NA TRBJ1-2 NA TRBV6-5 CASTRAGSSNYGYTF TGTGCCAGCACCCGAGCGGGGTCATCTAACTATGGCTACACCTTC
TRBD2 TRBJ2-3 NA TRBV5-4 CASRPYRGGVDTQYF TGTGCCAGCAGACCTTATCGGGGGGGGGTAGATACGCAGTATTTT
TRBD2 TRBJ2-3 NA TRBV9 CASSVELAAPTDTQYF TGTGCCAGCAGCGTAGAGCTAGCGGCTCCCACAGATACGCAGTATTTT
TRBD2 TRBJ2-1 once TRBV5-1 CASSRLAGSLEQFF TGCGCCAGCAGTCGACTAGCGGGGTCCCTTGAGCAGTTCTTC
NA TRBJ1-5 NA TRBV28 CASSSGRTNSNQPQHF TGTGCCAGCAGTTCCGGACGGACTAATAGCAATCAGCCCCAGCATTTT
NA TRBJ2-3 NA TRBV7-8 CASSPAISTDTQYF TGTGCCAGCAGCCCCGCGATAAGCACAGATACGCAGTATTTT
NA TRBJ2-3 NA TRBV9 CASRSAGADTQYF TGTGCCAGCCGATCCGCAGGGGCGGATACGCAGTATTTT
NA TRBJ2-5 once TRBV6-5 CASSTPGTETQYF TGTGCCAGCAGTACACCGGGAACGGAGACCCAGTACTTC
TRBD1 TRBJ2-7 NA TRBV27 CASSQDRVHEQYF TGTGCCAGCAGTCAGGACAGGGTACACGAGCAGTACTTC
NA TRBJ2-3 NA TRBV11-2 CASSLDPGGTDTQYF TGTGCCAGCAGCTTAGATCCGGGGGGCACAGATACGCAGTATTTT